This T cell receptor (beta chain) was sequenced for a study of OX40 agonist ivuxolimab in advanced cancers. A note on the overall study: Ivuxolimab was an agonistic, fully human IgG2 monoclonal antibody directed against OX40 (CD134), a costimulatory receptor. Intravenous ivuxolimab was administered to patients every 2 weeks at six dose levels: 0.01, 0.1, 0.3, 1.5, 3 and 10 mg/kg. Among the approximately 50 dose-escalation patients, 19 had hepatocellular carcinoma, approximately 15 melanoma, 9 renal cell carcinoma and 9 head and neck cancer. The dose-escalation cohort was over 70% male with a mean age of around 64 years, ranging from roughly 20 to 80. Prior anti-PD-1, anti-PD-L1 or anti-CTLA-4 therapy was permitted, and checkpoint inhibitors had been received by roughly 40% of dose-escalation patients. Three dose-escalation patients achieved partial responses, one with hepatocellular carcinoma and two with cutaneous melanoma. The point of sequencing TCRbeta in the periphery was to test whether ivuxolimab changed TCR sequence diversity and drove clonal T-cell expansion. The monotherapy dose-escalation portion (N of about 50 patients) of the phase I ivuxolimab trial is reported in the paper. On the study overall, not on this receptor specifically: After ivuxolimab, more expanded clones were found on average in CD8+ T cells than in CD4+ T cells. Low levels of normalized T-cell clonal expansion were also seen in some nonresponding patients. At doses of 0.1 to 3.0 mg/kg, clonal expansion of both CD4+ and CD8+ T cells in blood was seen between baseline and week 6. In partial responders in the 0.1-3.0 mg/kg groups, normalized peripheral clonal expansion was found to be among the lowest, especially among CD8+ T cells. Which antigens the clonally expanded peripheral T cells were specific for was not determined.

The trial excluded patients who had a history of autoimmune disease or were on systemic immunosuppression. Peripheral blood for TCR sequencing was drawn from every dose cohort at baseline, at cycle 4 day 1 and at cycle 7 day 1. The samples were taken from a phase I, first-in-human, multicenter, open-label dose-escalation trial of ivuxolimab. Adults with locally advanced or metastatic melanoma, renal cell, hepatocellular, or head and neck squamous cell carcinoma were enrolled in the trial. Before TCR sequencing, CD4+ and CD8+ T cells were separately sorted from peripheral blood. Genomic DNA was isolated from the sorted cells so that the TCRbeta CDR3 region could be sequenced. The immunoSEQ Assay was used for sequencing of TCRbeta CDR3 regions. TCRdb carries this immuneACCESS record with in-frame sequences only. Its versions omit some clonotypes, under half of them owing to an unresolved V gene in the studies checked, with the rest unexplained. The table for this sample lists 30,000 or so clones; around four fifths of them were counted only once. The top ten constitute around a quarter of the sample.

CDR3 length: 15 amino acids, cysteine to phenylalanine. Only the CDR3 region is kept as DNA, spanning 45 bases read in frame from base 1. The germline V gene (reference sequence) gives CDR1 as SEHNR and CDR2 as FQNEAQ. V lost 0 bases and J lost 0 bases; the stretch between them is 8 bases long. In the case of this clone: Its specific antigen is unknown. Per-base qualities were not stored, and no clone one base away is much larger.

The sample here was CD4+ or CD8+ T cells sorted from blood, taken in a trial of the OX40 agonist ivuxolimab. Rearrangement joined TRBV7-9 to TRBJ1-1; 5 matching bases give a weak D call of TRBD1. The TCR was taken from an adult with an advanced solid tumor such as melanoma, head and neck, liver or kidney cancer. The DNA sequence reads TGTGCCAGCAGCTTAGCGGAGGGGATGAACACTGAAGCTTTCTTT. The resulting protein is CASSLAEGMNTEAFF.